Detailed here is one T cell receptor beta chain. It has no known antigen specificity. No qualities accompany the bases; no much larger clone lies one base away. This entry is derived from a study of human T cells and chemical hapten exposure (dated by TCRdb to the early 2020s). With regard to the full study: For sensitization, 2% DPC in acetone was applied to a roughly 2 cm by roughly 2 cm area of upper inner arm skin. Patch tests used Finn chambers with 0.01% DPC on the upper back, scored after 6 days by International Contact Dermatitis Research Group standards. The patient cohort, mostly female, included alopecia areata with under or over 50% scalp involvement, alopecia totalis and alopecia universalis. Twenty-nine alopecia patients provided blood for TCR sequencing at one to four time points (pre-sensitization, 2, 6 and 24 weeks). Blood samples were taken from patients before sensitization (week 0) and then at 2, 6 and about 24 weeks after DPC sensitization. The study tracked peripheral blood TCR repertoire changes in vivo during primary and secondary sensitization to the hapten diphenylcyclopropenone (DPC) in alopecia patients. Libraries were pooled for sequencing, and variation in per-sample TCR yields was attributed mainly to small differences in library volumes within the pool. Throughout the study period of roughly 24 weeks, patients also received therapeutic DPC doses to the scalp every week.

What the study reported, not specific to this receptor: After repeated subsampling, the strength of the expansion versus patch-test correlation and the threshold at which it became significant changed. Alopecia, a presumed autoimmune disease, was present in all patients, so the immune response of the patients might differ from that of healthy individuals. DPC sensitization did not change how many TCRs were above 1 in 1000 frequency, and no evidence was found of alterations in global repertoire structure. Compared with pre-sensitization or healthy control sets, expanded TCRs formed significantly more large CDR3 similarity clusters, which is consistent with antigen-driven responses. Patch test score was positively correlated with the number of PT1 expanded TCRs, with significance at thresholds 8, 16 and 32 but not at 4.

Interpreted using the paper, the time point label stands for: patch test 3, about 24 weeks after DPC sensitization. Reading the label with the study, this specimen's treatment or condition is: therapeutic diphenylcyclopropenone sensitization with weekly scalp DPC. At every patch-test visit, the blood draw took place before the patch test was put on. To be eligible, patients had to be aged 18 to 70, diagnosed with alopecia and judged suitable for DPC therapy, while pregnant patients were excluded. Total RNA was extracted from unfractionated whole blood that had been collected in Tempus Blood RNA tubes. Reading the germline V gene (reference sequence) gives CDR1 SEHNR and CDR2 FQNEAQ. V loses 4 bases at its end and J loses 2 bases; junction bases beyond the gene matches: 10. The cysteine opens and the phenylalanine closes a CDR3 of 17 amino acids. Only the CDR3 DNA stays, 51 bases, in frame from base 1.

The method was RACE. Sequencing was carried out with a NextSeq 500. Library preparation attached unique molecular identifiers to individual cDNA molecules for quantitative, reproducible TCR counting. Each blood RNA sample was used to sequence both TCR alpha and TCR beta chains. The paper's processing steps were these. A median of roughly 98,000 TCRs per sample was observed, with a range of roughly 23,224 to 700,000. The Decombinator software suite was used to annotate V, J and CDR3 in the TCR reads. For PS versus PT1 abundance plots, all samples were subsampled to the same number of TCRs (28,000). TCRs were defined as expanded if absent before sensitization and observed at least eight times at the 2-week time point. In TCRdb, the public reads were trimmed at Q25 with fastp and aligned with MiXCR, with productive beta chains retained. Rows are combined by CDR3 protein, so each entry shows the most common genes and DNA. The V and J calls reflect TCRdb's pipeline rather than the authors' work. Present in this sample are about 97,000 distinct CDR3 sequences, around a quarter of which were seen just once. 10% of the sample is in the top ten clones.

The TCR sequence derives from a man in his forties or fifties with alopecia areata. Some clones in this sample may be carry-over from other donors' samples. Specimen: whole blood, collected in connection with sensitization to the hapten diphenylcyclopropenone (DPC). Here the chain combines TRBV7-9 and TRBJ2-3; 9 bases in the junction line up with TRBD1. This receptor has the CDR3 CASSSLTDRGFTDTQYF. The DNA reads TGTGCCAGCAGCTCCCTAACGGACAGGGGTTTCACAGATACGCAGTATTTT.